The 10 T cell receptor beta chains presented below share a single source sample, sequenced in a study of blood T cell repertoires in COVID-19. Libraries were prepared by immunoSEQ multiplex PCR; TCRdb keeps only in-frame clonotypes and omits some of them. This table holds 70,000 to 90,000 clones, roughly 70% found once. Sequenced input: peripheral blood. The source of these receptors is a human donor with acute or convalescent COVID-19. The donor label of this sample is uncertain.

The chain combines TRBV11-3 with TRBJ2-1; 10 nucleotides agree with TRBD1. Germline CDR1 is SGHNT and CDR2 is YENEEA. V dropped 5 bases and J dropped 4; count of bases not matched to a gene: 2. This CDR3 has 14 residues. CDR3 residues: CASSGQGVYNEQFF. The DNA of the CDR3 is TGTGCCAGCAGCGGACAGGGGGTATACAATGAGCAGTTCTTC.

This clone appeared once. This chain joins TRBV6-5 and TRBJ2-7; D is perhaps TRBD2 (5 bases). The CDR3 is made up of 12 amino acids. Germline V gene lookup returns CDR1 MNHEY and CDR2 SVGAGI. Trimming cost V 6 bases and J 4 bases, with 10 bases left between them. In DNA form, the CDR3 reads TGTGCCAGCAGCTCCGGGATTTACGAGCAGTACTTC. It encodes CASSSGIYEQYF.

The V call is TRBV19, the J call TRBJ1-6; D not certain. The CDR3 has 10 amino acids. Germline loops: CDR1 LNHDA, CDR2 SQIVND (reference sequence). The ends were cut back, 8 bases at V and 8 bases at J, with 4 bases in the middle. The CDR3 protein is CASGYSPLHF. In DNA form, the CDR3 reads TGTGCCAGTGGCTATTCACCCCTCCACTTT.

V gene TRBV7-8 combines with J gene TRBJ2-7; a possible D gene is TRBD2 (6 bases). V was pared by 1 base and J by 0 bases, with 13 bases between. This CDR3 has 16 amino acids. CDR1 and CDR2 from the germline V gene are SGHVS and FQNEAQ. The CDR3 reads CASSLVSGGGSYEQYF. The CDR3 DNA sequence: TGTGCCAGCAGCTTAGTCTCTGGGGGAGGCTCCTACGAGCAGTACTTC. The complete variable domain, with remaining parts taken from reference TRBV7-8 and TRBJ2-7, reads GAGVSQSPRYKVAKRGQDVALRCDPISGHVSLFWYQQALGQGPEFLTYFQNEAQLDKSGLPSDRFFAERPEGSVSTLKIQRTQQEDSAVYLCASSLVSGGGSYEQYFGPGTRLTVT.

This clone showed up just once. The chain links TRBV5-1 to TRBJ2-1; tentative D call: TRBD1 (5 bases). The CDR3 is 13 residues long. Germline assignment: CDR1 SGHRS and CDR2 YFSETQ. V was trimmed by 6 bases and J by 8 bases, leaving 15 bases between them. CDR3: CASKEGAAYEQFF. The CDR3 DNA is TGCGCCAGCAAGGAAGGGGCGGCCTATGAGCAGTTCTTC.

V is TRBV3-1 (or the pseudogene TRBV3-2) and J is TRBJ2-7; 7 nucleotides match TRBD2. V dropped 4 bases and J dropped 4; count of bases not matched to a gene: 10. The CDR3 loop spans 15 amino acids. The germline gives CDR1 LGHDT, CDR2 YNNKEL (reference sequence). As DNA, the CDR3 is TGTGCCAGCAGCCCCTCAGGGCGGGAGAAATACGAGCAGTACTTC. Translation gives CASSPSGREKYEQYF.

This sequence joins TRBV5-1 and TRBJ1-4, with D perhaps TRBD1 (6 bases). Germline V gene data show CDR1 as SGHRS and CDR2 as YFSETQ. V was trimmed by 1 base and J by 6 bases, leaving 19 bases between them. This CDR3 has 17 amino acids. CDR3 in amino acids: CASSLLGNRETDEKLFF. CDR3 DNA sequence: TGCGCCAGCAGCTTGCTCGGGAACAGGGAAACGGATGAAAAACTGTTTTTT.

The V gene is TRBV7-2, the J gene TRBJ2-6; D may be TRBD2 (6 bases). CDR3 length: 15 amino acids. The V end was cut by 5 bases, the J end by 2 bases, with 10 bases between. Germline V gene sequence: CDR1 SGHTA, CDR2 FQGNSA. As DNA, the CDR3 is TGTGCCAGCAGCGAGGCGGGACCTGGGGCCAACGTCCTGACTTTC. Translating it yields CASSEAGPGANVLTF. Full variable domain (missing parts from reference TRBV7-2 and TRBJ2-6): GAGVSQSPSNKVTEKGKDVELRCDPISGHTALYWYRQSLGQGLEFLIYFQGNSAPDKSGLPSDRFSAERTGGSVSTLTIQRTQQEDSAVYLCASSEAGPGANVLTFGAGSRLTVL.

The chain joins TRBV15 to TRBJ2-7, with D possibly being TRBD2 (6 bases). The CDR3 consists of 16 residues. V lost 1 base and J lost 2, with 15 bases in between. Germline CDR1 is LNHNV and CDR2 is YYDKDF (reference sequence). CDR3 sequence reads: CATSRAPGGTAYEQYF. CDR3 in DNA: TGTGCCACCAGCAGAGCCCCCGGAGGGACCGCCTACGAGCAGTACTTC.

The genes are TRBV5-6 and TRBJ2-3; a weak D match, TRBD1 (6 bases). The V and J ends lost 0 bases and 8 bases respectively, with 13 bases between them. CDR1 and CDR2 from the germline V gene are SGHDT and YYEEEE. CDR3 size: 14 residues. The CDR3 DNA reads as TGTGCCAGCAGCTTGGACAGGGAAAGGGGTACGCAGTATTTT. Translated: CASSLDRERGTQYF. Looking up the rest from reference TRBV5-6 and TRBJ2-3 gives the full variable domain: DAGVTQSPTHLIKTRGQQVTLRCSPKSGHDTVSWYQQALGQGPQFIFQYYEEEERQRGNFPDRFSGHQFPNYSSELNVNALLLGDSALYLCASSLDRERGTQYFGPGTRLTVL.